These T cell receptor beta chains were read from a single sample in a study of cytomegalovirus exposure and HLA in healthy donors. Some clones are missing from TCRdb's copy, which holds only in-frame ones; the method was immunoSEQ multiplex PCR. The sample has about 240,000 clones; 75% to 90% are singletons. The sample comprised PBMCs. These receptors were obtained from a woman aged 30 to 39 in good health and CMV-seropositive. CDR3s include the opening cysteine and the closing phenylalanine or tryptophan. Fields, in order: J gene, clone size, V gene, D gene, CDR3 DNA, CDR3 protein. A D gene is named only where the DNA matches it firmly. Some rows have no size entry. The others give once, few or many, or a class for an expanded clone.

J: TRBJ2-7
size: -
V: TRBV29-1
D: -
DNA: TGCAGCGTTGAAGGTTTAGCGGATAACTCCTACGAGCAGTACTTC
CDR3: CSVEGLADNSYEQYF

J: TRBJ2-1
size: -
V: TRBV9
D: TRBD2
DNA: TGTGCCAGCAGCACCCAGGGACTAGCGGGAGTTGAGCAGTTCTTC
CDR3: CASSTQGLAGVEQFF

J: TRBJ1-1
size: -
V: TRBV14
D: -
DNA: TGTGCCAGCAGCCAAGACCTGACCTTTGCAGGGACTGAAGCTTTCTTT
CDR3: CASSQDLTFAGTEAFF

J: TRBJ1-1
size: -
V: TRBV27
D: TRBD1
DNA: TGTGCCAGCAGGATTGGACAGGGTAAAATGAACACTGAAGCTTTCTTT
CDR3: CASRIGQGKMNTEAFF

J: TRBJ2-7
size: -
V: TRBV19
D: TRBD2
DNA: TGTGCCAGTAGGATGATAGCGGGAGATTCATCCTACGAGCAGTACTTC
CDR3: CASRMIAGDSSYEQYF

J: TRBJ2-3
size: -
V: TRBV6-4
D: TRBD2
DNA: TGTGCCAGCCGGGAGCGGGAGACAGATACGCAGTATTTT
CDR3: CASRERETDTQYF

J: TRBJ2-7
size: -
V: TRBV6-1
D: -
DNA: TGTGCCAGCAGAGCCCGGACAGAGTCCGCCGAGCAGTACTTC
CDR3: CASRARTESAEQYF

J: TRBJ1-2
size: -
V: TRBV30
D: -
DNA: TGTGCCTGGAACCTCGGGGGAAATCATGGCTACACCTTC
CDR3: CAWNLGGNHGYTF

J: TRBJ2-1
size: -
V: TRBV5-6
D: -
DNA: TGTGCCAGCAGCATCGGGATATCTAATGAGCAGTTCTTC
CDR3: CASSIGISNEQFF

J: TRBJ2-1
size: -
V: TRBV19
D: -
DNA: TGTGCCAGTAGTATGGACTCGGGAGCCTACAATGAGCAGTTCTTC
CDR3: CASSMDSGAYNEQFF

J: TRBJ1-5
size: -
V: TRBV27
D: -
DNA: TGTGCCAGCAGTTTACTGCCAGACCGGGGGCCCCAGCATTTT
CDR3: CASSLLPDRGPQHF

J: TRBJ1-2
size: once
V: TRBV7-2
D: -
DNA: TGTGCCAGCAGGCTCGACAGTAACTATGGCTACACCTTC
CDR3: CASRLDSNYGYTF

J: TRBJ2-2
size: -
V: TRBV7-2
D: -
DNA: TGTGCCAGCAGCTTAGGGAGGGGCCACGGGGAGCTGTTTTTT
CDR3: CASSLGRGHGELFF

J: TRBJ2-7
size: -
V: TRBV7-6
D: -
DNA: TGTGCCAGCAGCTTAGGGCCCCGGGGGAATTGGGTAGACGAGCAGTACTTC
CDR3: CASSLGPRGNWVDEQYF

J: TRBJ2-6
size: -
V: TRBV27
D: TRBD2
DNA: TGTGCCAGCAGTTTAGAATGGACTAGCGGGAGAACTGGGGCCAACGTCCTGACTTTC
CDR3: CASSLEWTSGRTGANVLTF

J: TRBJ2-7
size: -
V: TRBV30
D: -
DNA: TGTGCCTGGAGCATGGCGGATTCCTACGAGCAGTACTTC
CDR3: CAWSMADSYEQYF

J: TRBJ2-1
size: -
V: TRBV5-6
D: TRBD2
DNA: TGTGCCAGCAGCTGGGAGACTAGCGGGAAAACTGAGCAGTTCTTC
CDR3: CASSWETSGKTEQFF

J: TRBJ2-4
size: -
V: TRBV7-9
D: -
DNA: TGTGCCAGCAGCCACAGGGAAAACATTCAGTACTTC
CDR3: CASSHRENIQYF

J: TRBJ1-5
size: -
V: TRBV12-5
D: -
DNA: TGTGCTAGTTCAGGGGATCAGCCCCAGCATTTT
CDR3: CASSGDQPQHF

J: TRBJ1-2
size: -
V: TRBV7-9
D: TRBD1
DNA: TGTGCCAGCAGCGGGACAGGGGATTACTATGGCTACACCTTC
CDR3: CASSGTGDYYGYTF

J: TRBJ1-1
size: -
V: TRBV5-1
D: -
DNA: TGCGCCAGCAGCTTGGCCGCGGGCAAAACTGAAGCTTTCTTT
CDR3: CASSLAAGKTEAFF

J: TRBJ1-1
size: -
V: TRBV29-1
D: TRBD1
DNA: TGCAGCGTCGTGCGCTCAGGGGGAAACACTGAAGCTTTCTTT
CDR3: CSVVRSGGNTEAFF

J: TRBJ2-5
size: -
V: TRBV5-8
D: TRBD2
DNA: TGTGCCAGCAGCTTGGAGGGACTAGGTGGAGAGACCCAGTACTTC
CDR3: CASSLEGLGGETQYF

J: TRBJ1-5
size: -
V: TRBV4-1
D: TRBD1
DNA: TGCGCCAGCAGCCAAGGACAGGGAGTGTATCAGCCCCAGCATTTT
CDR3: CASSQGQGVYQPQHF

J: TRBJ2-7
size: -
V: TRBV7-9
D: TRBD2
DNA: TGTGCCAGCAGCTTAACTAGCGGGGTGACCTACTACGAGCAGTACTTC
CDR3: CASSLTSGVTYYEQYF

J: TRBJ2-7
size: -
V: TRBV6-5
D: -
DNA: TGTGCCAGCAGTTACACGGGACAACTCTACGAGCAGTACTTC
CDR3: CASSYTGQLYEQYF

J: TRBJ2-7
size: -
V: TRBV27
D: TRBD2
DNA: TGTGCCAGCAGTTTTAGCGGTAGGTTAGCGGGATTCTACGAGCAGTACTTC
CDR3: CASSFSGRLAGFYEQYF

J: TRBJ2-1
size: -
V: TRBV27
D: TRBD2
DNA: TGTGCCAGCAGTTTACCTAGCGGGAGGGAATACAATGAGCAGTTCTTC
CDR3: CASSLPSGREYNEQFF

J: TRBJ1-4
size: -
V: TRBV18
D: -
DNA: TGTGCCAGCTCATCGACAGCAACTAATGAAAAACTGTTTTTT
CDR3: CASSSTATNEKLFF

J: TRBJ2-1
size: -
V: TRBV6-6
D: -
DNA: TGTGCCAGCAGCTGGACTATTCGAGGCGATGAGCAGTTCTTC
CDR3: CASSWTIRGDEQFF

J: TRBJ1-3
size: once
V: TRBV28
D: -
DNA: TGTGCCAGCAGTCCGTCGGGAGGGGGAAGAAACACCATATATTTT
CDR3: CASSPSGGGRNTIYF

J: TRBJ1-4
size: -
V: TRBV28
D: TRBD1
DNA: TGTGCCAGCAGTCCGGTGGGACAGGTCTCAACTAATGAAAAACTGTTTTTT
CDR3: CASSPVGQVSTNEKLFF

J: TRBJ2-7
size: -
V: TRBV28
D: TRBD2
DNA: TGTGCCAGCAGTTTATTCGGCGGGGGGAAGGAGCAGTACTTC
CDR3: CASSLFGGGKEQYF

J: TRBJ2-1
size: -
V: TRBV5-1
D: -
DNA: TGCGCCAGCAGCTTAGACTTAACCTACAATGAGCAGTTCTTC
CDR3: CASSLDLTYNEQFF

J: TRBJ2-7
size: -
V: TRBV28
D: -
DNA: TGTGCCAGCAGTTTGACAGTAACCTACGAGCAGTACTTC
CDR3: CASSLTVTYEQYF

J: TRBJ2-2
size: -
V: TRBV19
D: TRBD1
DNA: TGTGCCAGTAGTCTCGGCAGGGGGTACACCGGGGAGCTGTTTTTT
CDR3: CASSLGRGYTGELFF

J: TRBJ2-2
size: few
V: TRBV5-1
D: TRBD1
DNA: TGCGCCAGCAGCCCAAGGACAGGGGGCACCGGGGAGCTGTTTTTT
CDR3: CASSPRTGGTGELFF

J: TRBJ1-1
size: -
V: TRBV7-2
D: -
DNA: TGTGCCAGCAGCTTTCCCCGACTGGTTGAAGCTTTCTTT
CDR3: CASSFPRLVEAFF

J: TRBJ2-7
size: -
V: TRBV19
D: TRBD1
DNA: TGTGCCAGTAGCCGGACAGGGGGCGAGCAGTACTTC
CDR3: CASSRTGGEQYF

J: TRBJ1-1
size: once
V: TRBV25-1
D: -
DNA: TGTGCCAGCAGTGAATCTGGCGGAATGAACACTGAAGCTTTCTTT
CDR3: CASSESGGMNTEAFF

J: TRBJ1-4
size: once
V: TRBV5-1
D: TRBD1
DNA: TGCGCCAGCAGCCAGGATCTGAGGACAGGGGCTGAAAAACTGTTTTTT
CDR3: CASSQDLRTGAEKLFF

J: TRBJ2-7
size: -
V: TRBV10-3
D: -
DNA: TGTGCCATCAGTGAGTCGACAACCTACGAGCAGTACTTC
CDR3: CAISESTTYEQYF

J: TRBJ2-3
size: once
V: TRBV6-1
D: TRBD2
DNA: TGTGCCAGCAGTGCGGGACTAGCGGGAGGCACAGATACGCAGTATTTT
CDR3: CASSAGLAGGTDTQYF

J: TRBJ2-7
size: few
V: TRBV5-1
D: TRBD2
DNA: TGCGCCAGCAGCGACACTAGCGGGAGTTCGTACGAGCAGTACTTC
CDR3: CASSDTSGSSYEQYF

J: TRBJ1-1
size: -
V: TRBV6-1
D: TRBD1
DNA: TGTGCCAGCAGCCCCGGACAGGGGTGGACTGAAGCTTTCTTT
CDR3: CASSPGQGWTEAFF

J: TRBJ2-5
size: -
V: TRBV10-3
D: -
DNA: TGTGCCACCTCTAAGGCCTCCCCCGGGCTAGCGAATAAAGAGACCCAGTACTTC
CDR3: CATSKASPGLANKETQYF

J: TRBJ2-7
size: -
V: TRBV11-3
D: TRBD1
DNA: TGTGCCAGCAGCTTCAGGGGGACGGGCTCCTACGAGCAGTACTTC
CDR3: CASSFRGTGSYEQYF

J: TRBJ2-7
size: -
V: TRBV5-1
D: TRBD2
DNA: TGCGCCAGCAGCTTGGTTCTAGCGGGGCAACTTTCCTACGAGCAGTACTTC
CDR3: CASSLVLAGQLSYEQYF

J: TRBJ1-1
size: -
V: TRBV27
D: -
DNA: TGTGCCAGCAGCTTTGTCGGCGGGTCGATCACTGAAGCTTTCTTT
CDR3: CASSFVGGSITEAFF

J: TRBJ1-1
size: -
V: TRBV2
D: -
DNA: TGTGCCAGCAGTGAACTTTCGCGGATGAACACTGAAGCTTTCTTT
CDR3: CASSELSRMNTEAFF

J: TRBJ2-5
size: -
V: TRBV5-6
D: TRBD1
DNA: TGTGCCAGCAGCTTGCGAGCGGCAGGGGGAGAGACCCAGTACTTC
CDR3: CASSLRAAGGETQYF

J: TRBJ2-1
size: once
V: TRBV10-3
D: -
DNA: TGTGCCATCAGTGATTCAAGGAGCGGAGGTAATGAGCAGTTCTTC
CDR3: CAISDSRSGGNEQFF

J: TRBJ1-1
size: -
V: TRBV25-1
D: TRBD1
DNA: TGTGCCAGCAGTGACTGGACAGGGAGGAACACTGAAGCTTTCTTT
CDR3: CASSDWTGRNTEAFF

J: TRBJ2-7
size: few
V: TRBV30
D: -
DNA: TGTGCCTGGGGACTTTACTCCTACGAGCAGTACTTC
CDR3: CAWGLYSYEQYF

J: TRBJ2-1
size: -
V: TRBV21-1
D: -
DNA: TGTGCCAGCAGCAAAAAGGGGACAGGGAAAATCAATGAGCAGTTCTTC
CDR3: CASSKKGTGKINEQFF